The clone carrying this T cell receptor (beta chain) has just a few counts. Its antigen is as yet unknown. The record originates from a study of radiotherapy plus CTLA-4 blockade in lung cancer. About the study: Objective responses were seen in over 15% of patients, disease control in around 31%. The study, taken as a whole, reports: How blood T cell clones changed early, along with interferon-beta, reportedly forecast response best. Once radiotherapy plus ipilimumab had been given, TCR clones derived from tumor expanded in blood.

Sequenced by immunoSEQ multiplex PCR; TCRdb stores in-frame clones only, minus some. The table includes about 98,000 clones, approximately 78% detected once. CDR1 and CDR2 from the germline V gene are SGHRS and YFSETQ. The CDR3 has 15 residues. Trimming removed 0 bases from V and 5 bases from J, with 14 bases in between. This TCR was sampled from a human donor with non-small cell lung cancer who had a partial response to radiotherapy plus ipilimumab. Sequenced material: peripheral blood, taken from a patient treated with radiotherapy plus ipilimumab. V and J are TRBV5-1 and TRBJ2-5; maybe TRBD2 (5 bases). The CDR3 coding sequence is TGCGCCAGCAGCTTGGCCCCAACCGGGAAGGAGACCCAGTACTTC. As protein: CASSLAPTGKETQYF. Supplemented by reference TRBV5-1 and TRBJ2-5, the full variable domain reads KAGVTQTPRYLIKTRGQQVTLSCSPISGHRSVSWYQQTPGQGLQFLFEYFSETQRNKGNFPGRFSGRQFSNSRSEMNVSTLELGDSALYLCASSLAPTGKETQYFGPGTRLLVL.